This T cell receptor (beta chain) was observed in a study of Graves' ophthalmopathy and Graves' hyperthyroidism. This clonotype was seen repeatedly, ten times or more. For repertoire sequencing, the TCR beta CDR3 regions were amplified from RNA transcripts. A first-round RT-PCR used HTBI primers, followed by a second-round multiplex PCR. In TCRdb, the multiplex PCR reads were re-called with MiXCR into one record per CDR3 protein. The table lists a few hundred thousand distinct CDR3 sequences, roughly 15% of them singletons, with approximately 7% in the top ten. The TCR was taken from a woman aged 18-29 years with stable Graves' hyperthyroidism. The specimen was peripheral blood.

The chain's CDR3 is CSARAGVEEAFF. The CDR3 DNA is TGCAGTGCCCGGGCGGGGGTGGAAGAAGCTTTCTTT. The chain joins TRBV20-1 to TRBJ1-1, with a possible D match to TRBD1 (5 bases). CDR3 size: 12 residues. Germline CDR1 is DFQATT and CDR2 is SNEGSKA (reference sequence). Deletions cut 6 bases from V and 8 bases from J, with 16 bases between.